This is a list of T cell receptor beta chains from one sample in a study of immune cell composition in non-small cell lung cancer. Only in-frame clones appear in the TCRdb table, and some are missing; sequencing was by immunoSEQ multiplex PCR. The sample records around 6,600 clones, approximately 84% being singletons. Specimen: lung tumor tissue. These TCRs come from a human donor with non-small cell lung cancer. The CDR3 runs from the conserved cysteine through the conserved F or W. The D gene is left open where the match is weak. Only some rows state a clone size, as once, few, many or a class for expanded clones.

clone_size: once
d_call: NA
j_call: TRBJ2-6
v_call: TRBV15
cdr3_aa: CATSIETGSGANVLTF
cdr3_nt: TGTGCCACCAGCATAGAAACAGGGTCTGGGGCCAACGTCCTGACTTTC

clone_size: NA
d_call: TRBD1
j_call: TRBJ2-2
v_call: TRBV19
cdr3_aa: CASSTSGGTGVTGELFF
cdr3_nt: TGTGCCAGTAGTACCTCTGGGGGGACAGGGGTCACCGGGGAGCTGTTTTTT

clone_size: NA
d_call: TRBD1
j_call: TRBJ1-2
v_call: TRBV28
cdr3_aa: CASSSPGQGESYGYTF
cdr3_nt: TGTGCCAGCAGTTCTCCTGGACAGGGTGAATCCTATGGCTACACCTTC

clone_size: NA
d_call: TRBD1
j_call: TRBJ1-5
v_call: TRBV28
cdr3_aa: CASRNAGIGQGKNQPQHF
cdr3_nt: TGTGCCAGCCGAAACGCGGGGATCGGACAGGGGAAAAACCAGCCCCAGCATTTT

clone_size: NA
d_call: NA
j_call: TRBJ2-1
v_call: TRBV6-6
cdr3_aa: CASRSPGEIGNEQFF
cdr3_nt: TGTGCCAGCAGGTCCCCGGGAGAAATAGGCAATGAGCAGTTCTTC

clone_size: medium-sized
d_call: TRBD1
j_call: TRBJ1-2
v_call: TRBV7-9
cdr3_aa: CASSSDRGRVYGYTF
cdr3_nt: TGTGCCAGCAGCTCGGACAGGGGGCGCGTCTATGGCTACACCTTC

clone_size: NA
d_call: TRBD2
j_call: TRBJ2-7
v_call: TRBV4-2
cdr3_aa: CASSQDTSGRTGEQYF
cdr3_nt: TGTGCCAGCAGCCAGGACACTAGCGGGAGGACGGGGGAGCAGTACTTC

clone_size: NA
d_call: NA
j_call: TRBJ2-2
v_call: TRBV29-1
cdr3_aa: CSVGTANTGELFF
cdr3_nt: TGCAGCGTTGGGACAGCGAACACCGGGGAGCTGTTTTTT

clone_size: few
d_call: TRBD1
j_call: TRBJ2-5
v_call: TRBV10-3
cdr3_aa: CAITRDRGETQYF
cdr3_nt: TGTGCCATCACAAGGGACAGGGGAGAGACCCAGTACTTC

clone_size: NA
d_call: TRBD2
j_call: TRBJ2-2
v_call: TRBV7-8
cdr3_aa: CASSLRAGVPTGELFF
cdr3_nt: TGTGCCAGCAGCTTAAGAGCGGGGGTTCCCACCGGGGAGCTGTTTTTT

clone_size: NA
d_call: NA
j_call: TRBJ1-5
v_call: TRBV5-8
cdr3_aa: CASSPDPGGNQPQHF
cdr3_nt: TGTGCCAGCAGCCCCGACCCGGGTGGCAATCAGCCCCAGCATTTT

clone_size: NA
d_call: TRBD1
j_call: TRBJ2-3
v_call: TRBV9
cdr3_aa: CASSVDQGATDTQYF
cdr3_nt: TGTGCCAGCAGCGTAGATCAGGGGGCGACAGATACGCAGTATTTT

clone_size: NA
d_call: TRBD1
j_call: TRBJ1-2
v_call: TRBV7-8
cdr3_aa: CASSLWTGGLFGYTF
cdr3_nt: TGTGCCAGCAGCCTCTGGACAGGGGGCCTGTTTGGCTACACCTTC

clone_size: NA
d_call: NA
j_call: TRBJ1-1
v_call: TRBV5-5
cdr3_aa: CASSHKSHSNPMNTEAFF
cdr3_nt: TGTGCCAGCAGCCATAAGAGCCACAGTAACCCAATGAACACTGAAGCTTTCTTT

clone_size: NA
d_call: TRBD1
j_call: TRBJ1-2
v_call: TRBV6-1
cdr3_aa: CASSISRDRSYGYTF
cdr3_nt: TGTGCCAGCAGTATCAGCCGGGACAGGTCCTATGGCTACACCTTC

clone_size: few
d_call: NA
j_call: TRBJ2-7
v_call: TRBV6-5
cdr3_aa: CASSRTGEQYF
cdr3_nt: TGTGCCAGCAGTCGTACAGGGGAGCAGTACTTC

clone_size: NA
d_call: TRBD1
j_call: TRBJ1-2
v_call: TRBV7-2
cdr3_aa: CASSFDRVFAF
cdr3_nt: TGTGCCAGCAGCTTCGACAGGGTCTTTGCCTTC

clone_size: once
d_call: NA
j_call: TRBJ2-3
v_call: TRBV19
cdr3_aa: CASSSTLGAPTDTQYF
cdr3_nt: TGTGCCAGTAGTTCCACCCTGGGGGCCCCCACAGATACGCAGTATTTT

clone_size: NA
d_call: TRBD2
j_call: TRBJ2-3
v_call: TRBV6-1
cdr3_aa: CASRVGGPADTQYF
cdr3_nt: TGTGCCAGCAGAGTGGGAGGGCCCGCAGATACGCAGTATTTT

clone_size: few
d_call: TRBD1
j_call: TRBJ2-7
v_call: TRBV6-1
cdr3_aa: CASSATQGARIYEQYF
cdr3_nt: TGTGCCAGCAGTGCAACACAGGGGGCGCGTATCTACGAGCAGTACTTC

clone_size: NA
d_call: TRBD1
j_call: TRBJ2-1
v_call: TRBV29-1
cdr3_aa: CSVSPGQGARNEQFF
cdr3_nt: TGCAGCGTTTCCCCGGGACAGGGGGCCAGGAATGAGCAGTTCTTC

clone_size: few
d_call: TRBD1
j_call: TRBJ2-2
v_call: TRBV4-1
cdr3_aa: CASSQEGQGNTGELFF
cdr3_nt: TGCGCCAGCAGCCAGGAGGGACAGGGAAACACCGGGGAGCTGTTTTTT

clone_size: NA
d_call: TRBD2
j_call: TRBJ2-1
v_call: TRBV4-2
cdr3_aa: CASSQEGGLAGGSDEQFF
cdr3_nt: TGTGCCAGCAGCCAAGAGGGCGGACTAGCGGGGGGCTCCGATGAGCAGTTCTTC

clone_size: NA
d_call: NA
j_call: TRBJ1-3
v_call: TRBV7-3
cdr3_aa: CASSPLGGNSGNTIYF
cdr3_nt: TGTGCCAGCAGCCCCCTGGGGGGAAACTCTGGAAACACCATATATTTT

clone_size: NA
d_call: TRBD2
j_call: TRBJ2-3
v_call: TRBV19
cdr3_aa: CASSSRLAGGPRTDTQYF
cdr3_nt: TGTGCCAGTAGTTCCCGACTAGCGGGAGGGCCGCGAACAGATACGCAGTATTTT

clone_size: NA
d_call: NA
j_call: TRBJ1-6
v_call: TRBV4-3
cdr3_aa: CASSQERGVASPLHF
cdr3_nt: TGCGCCAGCAGCCAAGAGCGCGGGGTGGCATCACCCCTCCACTTT

clone_size: once
d_call: TRBD2
j_call: TRBJ2-7
v_call: TRBV7-2
cdr3_aa: CASSHGGAGGLVNEQYF
cdr3_nt: TGTGCCAGCAGCCATGGGGGGGCGGGAGGACTAGTGAACGAGCAGTACTTC

clone_size: NA
d_call: NA
j_call: TRBJ2-1
v_call: TRBV28
cdr3_aa: CASSRRQTHSYNEQFF
cdr3_nt: TGTGCCAGCAGCCGTAGACAGACACACTCCTACAATGAGCAGTTCTTC

clone_size: NA
d_call: TRBD1
j_call: TRBJ2-2
v_call: TRBV5-1
cdr3_aa: CASSLGQGGYTGELFF
cdr3_nt: TGCGCCAGCAGCTTGGGACAGGGGGGTTACACCGGGGAGCTGTTTTTT

clone_size: once
d_call: TRBD1
j_call: TRBJ1-1
v_call: TRBV4-3
cdr3_aa: CASSLGTVGTEAFF
cdr3_nt: TGCGCCAGCAGCCTCGGGACAGTGGGCACTGAAGCTTTCTTT

clone_size: NA
d_call: TRBD1
j_call: TRBJ2-7
v_call: TRBV7-9
cdr3_aa: CASSGTGVYEQYF
cdr3_nt: TGTGCCAGCAGCGGGACAGGGGTCTACGAGCAGTACTTC

clone_size: NA
d_call: TRBD2
j_call: TRBJ2-1
v_call: TRBV10-1
cdr3_aa: CASSDGTSGGYSYNEQFF
cdr3_nt: TGCGCCAGCAGTGACGGGACTAGCGGGGGCTATTCCTACAATGAGCAGTTCTTC

clone_size: NA
d_call: NA
j_call: TRBJ1-5
v_call: TRBV7-8
cdr3_aa: CATSDRTAYSNQPQHF
cdr3_nt: TGTGCCACCTCAGACCGGACTGCATATAGCAATCAGCCCCAGCATTTT

clone_size: NA
d_call: TRBD2
j_call: TRBJ2-1
v_call: TRBV4-2
cdr3_aa: CASSPLAGGPDSYNEQFF
cdr3_nt: TGTGCCAGCAGCCCCCTAGCGGGAGGGCCCGATTCCTACAATGAGCAGTTCTTC

clone_size: once
d_call: NA
j_call: TRBJ2-5
v_call: TRBV11-2
cdr3_aa: CASSRGQPNQETQYF
cdr3_nt: TGTGCCAGCAGCCGTGGACAGCCCAACCAAGAGACCCAGTACTTC

clone_size: NA
d_call: NA
j_call: TRBJ2-3
v_call: TRBV7-2
cdr3_aa: CASSLGPGTDTQYF
cdr3_nt: TGTGCCAGCAGCTTGGGTCCGGGGACAGATACGCAGTATTTT

clone_size: NA
d_call: NA
j_call: TRBJ2-3
v_call: TRBV5-1
cdr3_aa: CASSLGPPAADTQYF
cdr3_nt: TGCGCCAGCAGCTTGGGGCCACCGGCGGCAGATACGCAGTATTTT

clone_size: few
d_call: TRBD1
j_call: TRBJ1-1
v_call: TRBV4-3
cdr3_aa: CASSRDRGWDTEAFF
cdr3_nt: TGCGCCAGCAGCCGGGACAGGGGTTGGGACACTGAAGCTTTCTTT